The 2 T cell receptor beta chains below come from one sample, sequenced in a study of vaccination effects on CD4 cells after COVID-19. ViraFEST expansion of antigen-specific CD4+ T cells with viral peptide pools preceded sequencing. Following an approximately 11-day culture, CD4+ T cells were purified. In the vaccine recipients, nucleocapsid antibodies were negative and there was no prior SARS-CoV-2 infection. Their recognized antigens are unknown. Profiling relied on immunoSEQ multiplex PCR, and the TCRdb table lists in-frame clones only, not all of them. The sample has more than 40,000 clones; roughly four fifths are singletons. The material sequenced was CD4+ T cells from PBMCs cultured with SARS-CoV-2 spike peptides, taken before COVID-19 vaccination. The receptors originated from a human donor who received a COVID-19 vaccine.

Only a few counts were recorded for this clone. The chain links TRBV6-5 to TRBJ1-1; TRBD1 matches 11 bases. Germline values: CDR1 MNHEY, CDR2 SVGAGI. V trimming: 10 bases; J trimming: 5 bases; junction bases outside the gene matches: 6. The CDR3 contains 13 residues. CDR3 DNA: TGTGCCACTGTAGGACAGGGGGCTACTGAAGCTTTCTTT. Encoded protein: CATVGQGATEAFF.

For the CDR3, the DNA is TGCGCCAGCAGCTTTGTCGGGGGCAACACTGAAGCTTTCTTT. Translation: CASSFVGGNTEAFF. The rearrangement links TRBV5-1 to TRBJ1-1; TRBD1 is a possible D gene (6 bases). V lost 2 bases and J 2 bases, leaving 10 bases between the germline ends. Germline loops: CDR1 SGHRS, CDR2 YFSETQ. The CDR3 totals 14 residues.